A single sample gave rise to the 3 T cell receptor beta chains below, sequenced in a study of beta chain features in type 1 diabetes. These receptors' targets are unknown. Every isolated RNA sample was fully reverse transcribed, so sequencing captured expressed TCRB transcripts. Sequencing was performed with immunoSEQ multiplex PCR; in TCRdb, only in-frame clones are kept and a portion is missing. The table includes a few hundred thousand clones, approximately 15% detected once. Regarding the study as a whole: There was a moderate but significant shortening of TCRB CDR3s in all four CD4+ subsets of Type 1 diabetes patients.

The sample comprised naive CD4+ T cells from blood. The receptors originated from a man in his thirties or forties with type 1 diabetes.

This clone was seen more than once but under ten times. This chain's CDR3 is CASSPGAYEQYF. CDR3 nucleotides: TGTGCCAGCAGCCCTGGGGCTTACGAGCAGTACTTC. The rearrangement joins TRBV11-2 to TRBJ2-7, with D maybe TRBD1 (5 bases). The CDR3 spans 12 residues. Germline CDR1 reads SGHAT; CDR2 reads FQNNGV. The germline V and J ends were trimmed by 5 bases and 4 bases, with 9 bases remaining between them.

The sample holds a few counts of this clone. The rearrangement links TRBV29-1 to TRBJ2-1, with 9 nucleotides matching TRBD1. Germline CDR1 SQVTM, CDR2 ANQGSEA. Trimming took 7 bases from V and 4 from J; bases not matched to a gene: 8. This CDR3 has 14 amino acids. In DNA, the CDR3 is TGCAGCGCCTCCGGGACAGGGATTTACAATGAGCAGTTCTTC. Translated, it gives CSASGTGIYNEQFF.

This clone was seen a few times. The chain has TRBV9 and TRBJ2-7, with 11 bases that match TRBD2. Germline loops: CDR1 SGDLS, CDR2 YYNGEE. V was clipped by 3 bases and J by 3 bases; unmatched bases: 11. The CDR3 consists of 17 residues. CDR3 sequence reads: CASSATSGSLSGYEQYF. The CDR3 nucleotides read TGTGCCAGCAGCGCCACTAGCGGGAGCCTCTCAGGCTACGAGCAGTACTTC.